A single sample gave rise to the 10 T cell receptor beta chains below, sequenced in a study of blood T cell repertoires in COVID-19. TCRdb keeps only in-frame clones here, not all; method: immunoSEQ multiplex PCR. This table holds about 90,000 clones, approximately 91% found once. Input material: peripheral blood. These receptors came from a woman in her 70s with acute or convalescent COVID-19.

The rearrangement uses TRBV7-9 and TRBJ2-4; 9 positions agree with TRBD2. The CDR3 has 18 residues. Germline CDR1 SEHNR, CDR2 FQNEAQ (reference sequence). V dropped 4 bases and J dropped 0; count of bases not matched to a gene: 10. As DNA, the CDR3 is TGTGCCAGCAGCTCAACGGGACTAGCATCCCTAGCCAAAAACATTCAGTACTTC. This sequence encodes CASSSTGLASLAKNIQYF.

This clone showed up just once. The CDR3: CSARDRSHGYTF. CDR3 bases: TGCAGCGCCCGGGACAGGAGCCATGGCTACACCTTC. The chain combines TRBV29-1 with TRBJ1-2, with TRBD1 matching over 8 bases. The trim removed 7 bases at V and 6 bases at J, leaving 7 bases unmatched. Germline values: CDR1 SQVTM, CDR2 ANQGSEA. The CDR3 spans 12 residues. The variable domain in full, with the rest retrieved from reference TRBV29-1 and TRBJ1-2, is SAVISQKPSRDICQRGTSLTIQCQVDSQVTMMFWYRQQPGQSLTLIATANQGSEATYESGFVIDKFPISRPNLTFSTLTVSNMSPEDSSIYLCSARDRSHGYTFGSGTRLTVV.

The rearrangement joins TRBV20-1 to TRBJ2-1; 11 bases agree with TRBD2. From germline, CDR1 is DFQATT and CDR2 SNEGSKA (reference sequence). The CDR3 covers 15 residues. Losses at the gene ends were 3 bases for V and 3 bases for J; bases not matched to a gene: 4. DNA of the CDR3: TGCAGTGCTAGTGGGCTAGCGGGAGGCTACAATGAGCAGTTCTTC. This translates into CSASGLAGGYNEQFF.

The chain is built from TRBV6-1 and TRBJ2-5; TRBD2 agrees at 7 bases. Unmatched junction bases numbered 9, after V lost 4 bases and J lost 1 base. CDR3 length: 16 residues. Per the germline V gene, CDR1 is MNHNS and CDR2 is SASEGT. The CDR3 reads CASSGWGGGVQETQYF. In DNA form, the CDR3 reads TGTGCCAGCAGTGGATGGGGGGGTGGGGTCCAAGAGACCCAGTACTTC.

The chain combines TRBV11-2 with TRBJ2-2; 8 bases map to TRBD1. In germline, CDR1 is SGHAT, CDR2 FQNNGV. The junction had 6 bases not matched to a gene; V was cut back by 3 bases and J by 6 bases. This CDR3 comprises 15 residues. CDR3 sequence reads: CASSFSGGASGELFF. As DNA, the CDR3 is TGTGCCAGCAGCTTCTCAGGGGGCGCGTCCGGGGAGCTGTTTTTT.

The chain recombines TRBV12-3 or TRBV12-4 with TRBJ1-2, with D possibly matching TRBD1 (6 bases). The CDR3 extends over 13 amino acids. V was clipped by 6 bases and J by 4 bases, with 12 bases between them. The CDR3 sequence is CASRQGVSYGYTF. DNA for the CDR3: TGTGCCAGCAGACAGGGAGTATCCTATGGCTACACCTTC.

The chain uses TRBV14 and TRBJ1-4; D perhaps matches TRBD1 (5 bases). V dropped 5 bases and J dropped 8 bases, with 21 bases sitting between them. The V gene's germline CDR1 is SGHDN and CDR2 FVKESK. The length of the CDR3 is 16 residues. DNA for the CDR3: TGTGCCAGCAGCTTGGGCGCCAGGGTGTTTGGCGAAAAACTGTTTTTT. It specifies CASSLGARVFGEKLFF.

J is TRBJ1-1 and V is TRBV18; the D is unclear. From germline, CDR1 is KGHSH and CDR2 LQKENI. Deletions cut 4 bases from V and 1 base from J, with 13 bases between. This CDR3 contains 15 residues. The CDR3 DNA follows: TGTGCCAGCTCACAACAGTCCTCCAGGAACACTGAAGCTTTCTTT. The encoded protein is CASSQQSSRNTEAFF.

V is TRBV6-5 and J is TRBJ2-5; TRBD1 agrees at 9 bases. Trimming removed 6 bases from V and 3 bases from J; junction bases left unmatched: 5. Germline-derived CDR1 and CDR2 are MNHEY and SVGAGI. The CDR3 covers 14 residues. The CDR3 spells CASRDGQGKETQYF. The CDR3 nucleotides read TGTGCCAGCAGGGATGGACAGGGGAAAGAGACCCAGTACTTC.

The chain has TRBV28 and TRBJ1-6, with 7 bases matching TRBD1. Germline lookup yields CDR1 MDHEN and CDR2 SYDVKM. The CDR3 totals 17 residues. Losses at the gene ends were 5 bases for V and 1 base for J; bases not matched to a gene: 8. CDR3 bases: TGTGCCAGCAGTCCCCGACAGGGCTGGTCCTATAATTCACCCCTCCACTTT. It translates to CASSPRQGWSYNSPLHF.